This TCR beta chain was captured by sequencing in a study of PD-L1 blockade in urothelial cancer. Produced via immunoSEQ multiplex PCR; TCRdb's table is partial and in-frame only. The sample lists 100,000 to 150,000 clones; more than 75% were seen once. Germline CDR1 SGHNT, CDR2 YENEEA. CDR3 length: 15 amino acids. V dropped 2 bases and J dropped 0; count of bases not matched to a gene: 4. The time point denotes: peripheral blood 6 weeks after treatment start. Every patient provided from 1 to 8 samples, collected pretreatment and on-treatment. The TCR originated in a man over 45 with urothelial cancer. Here the sequenced sample was PBMCs, taken around atezolizumab (anti-PD-L1) treatment. The J gene is TRBJ2-7, the V gene TRBV11-3; 7 bases agree with TRBD2. The CDR3 spells CASSLREGTSYEQYF. DNA of the CDR3: TGTGCCAGCAGCTTAAGGGAGGGGACCTCCTACGAGCAGTACTTC.